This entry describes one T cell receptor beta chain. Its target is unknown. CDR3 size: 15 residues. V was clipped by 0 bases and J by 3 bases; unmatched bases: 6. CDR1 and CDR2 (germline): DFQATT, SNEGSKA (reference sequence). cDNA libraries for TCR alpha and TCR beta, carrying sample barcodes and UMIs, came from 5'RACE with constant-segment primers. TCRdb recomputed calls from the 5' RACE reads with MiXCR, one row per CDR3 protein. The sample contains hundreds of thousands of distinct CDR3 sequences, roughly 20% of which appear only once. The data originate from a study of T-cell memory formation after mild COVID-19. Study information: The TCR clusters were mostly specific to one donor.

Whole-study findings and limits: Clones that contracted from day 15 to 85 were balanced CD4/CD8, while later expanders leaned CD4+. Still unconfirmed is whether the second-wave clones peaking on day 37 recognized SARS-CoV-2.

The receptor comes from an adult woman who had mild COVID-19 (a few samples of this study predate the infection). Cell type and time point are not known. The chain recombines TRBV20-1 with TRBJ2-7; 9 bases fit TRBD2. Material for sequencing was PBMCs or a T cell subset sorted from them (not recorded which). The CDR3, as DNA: TGCAGTGCTAGAGACGGGACTAGCAAAAACTACGAGCAGTACTTC. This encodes CSARDGTSKNYEQYF.